The clone carrying this T cell receptor beta chain was detected a few times. The antigen remains undetermined. TCRdb re-called the 5' RACE reads through MiXCR, storing one row per CDR3 protein. The sample consists of under 700,000 distinct CDR3 sequences, roughly a sixth of them appearing once. The germline gives CDR1 SGHRS, CDR2 YFSETQ. This CDR3 is 14 amino acids long. The V end was cut by 5 bases, the J end by 5 bases, with 14 bases between. The data originate from a study of T cells after yellow fever vaccination. Study-level points and caveats: FACS-sorted repertoires could harbor abundant contaminating bulk-population clonotypes. Only a small proportion of the clonotypes turned up in both the CD4 and the CD8 compartments, likely arising from convergent recombination. Subsequent to the booster, the majority of primary-vaccination clones reappeared (96% CD4, roughly 90% CD8).

Material: PBMCs, obtained around 5 days after the first yellow fever vaccination. This clonotype originated in a man aged 18 to 30 who received the YFV17D yellow fever vaccine. The chain carries TRBV5-1 and TRBJ2-1, with a weak D call TRBD1 (6 bases). This chain's CDR3 is CASRWPGEHNEQFF. In nucleotides, the CDR3 is TGCGCCAGCAGGTGGCCAGGGGAACACAATGAGCAGTTCTTC. Variable domain in full (rest from reference TRBV5-1 and TRBJ2-1): KAGVTQTPRYLIKTRGQQVTLSCSPISGHRSVSWYQQTPGQGLQFLFEYFSETQRNKGNFPGRFSGRQFSNSRSEMNVSTLELGDSALYLCASRWPGEHNEQFFGPGTRLTVL.